The sequence of this T cell receptor (beta chain) was determined in a study of cytomegalovirus exposure and HLA in healthy donors. Although they were nominally healthy when sampled, donors likely had unrecorded immune exposures. PCR employed 60 Vbeta and 13 Jbeta primers. The assay was immunoSEQ multiplex PCR, and TCRdb's table has in-frame clones only and misses some. The sample includes 130,000 to 150,000 clones, roughly 70% of them seen just once. CDR3 length: 16 residues. Germline CDR1 and CDR2: MNHNY and SVGAGI (reference sequence). Unmatched junction bases numbered 7, after V lost 1 base and J lost 3 bases.

The receptor comes from a man younger than 35 in good health and CMV-seropositive. This chain links TRBV6-6 with TRBJ2-7, with 9 positions matching TRBD1. Source material: PBMCs. In DNA, the CDR3 is TGTGCCAGCAGTTACTTGCCGGGACAGGGATACTACGAGCAGTACTTC. Translation: CASSYLPGQGYYEQYF.